The table lists the clone carrying this TCR beta chain with a few counts. The data derive from a study of cytomegalovirus exposure and HLA in healthy donors. Overall study context: Most donors, more than 80% of more than 300 genotyped, fell in the Caucasian-associated ancestry cluster.

PCR amplification relied on 60 Vbeta primers (plus 13 Jbeta primers). TCRdb keeps only in-frame clones here, not all; method: immunoSEQ multiplex PCR. Here the sample spans 120,000 to 150,000 clones, about 75% being singletons. With V trimmed by 3 bases and J by 12 bases, 5 bases remained unmatched. This CDR3 spans 14 amino acids. Per the germline V gene, CDR1 is SGHNT and CDR2 is YENEEA. Sequenced: PBMCs. The TCR was taken from a man younger than 30 in good health and CMV-seronegative. The chain couples TRBV11-3 to TRBJ2-6, with 10 bases that match TRBD1. The CDR3 sequence is CASSFETGGSVLTF. In DNA, the CDR3 is TGTGCCAGCAGCTTCGAGACAGGGGGCAGCGTCCTGACTTTC.